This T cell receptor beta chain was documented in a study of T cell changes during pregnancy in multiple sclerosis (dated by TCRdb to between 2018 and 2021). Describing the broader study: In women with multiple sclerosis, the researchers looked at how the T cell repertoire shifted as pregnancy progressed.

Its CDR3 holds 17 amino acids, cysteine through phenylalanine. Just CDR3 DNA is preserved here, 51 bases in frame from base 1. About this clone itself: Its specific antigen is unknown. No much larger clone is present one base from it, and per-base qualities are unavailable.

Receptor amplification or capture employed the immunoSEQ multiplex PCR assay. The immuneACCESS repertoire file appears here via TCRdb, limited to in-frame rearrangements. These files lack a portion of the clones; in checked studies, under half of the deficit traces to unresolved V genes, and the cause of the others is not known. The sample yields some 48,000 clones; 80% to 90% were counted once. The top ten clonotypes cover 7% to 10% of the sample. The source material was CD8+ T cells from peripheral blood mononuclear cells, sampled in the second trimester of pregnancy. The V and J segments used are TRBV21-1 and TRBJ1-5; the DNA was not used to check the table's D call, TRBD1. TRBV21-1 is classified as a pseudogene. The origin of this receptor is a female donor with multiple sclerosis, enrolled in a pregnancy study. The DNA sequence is TGTGCCAGCAGCAAAAAATCGGGACAGGGGGCTAGTCAGCCCCAGCATTTT. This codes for CASSKKSGQGASQPQHF.